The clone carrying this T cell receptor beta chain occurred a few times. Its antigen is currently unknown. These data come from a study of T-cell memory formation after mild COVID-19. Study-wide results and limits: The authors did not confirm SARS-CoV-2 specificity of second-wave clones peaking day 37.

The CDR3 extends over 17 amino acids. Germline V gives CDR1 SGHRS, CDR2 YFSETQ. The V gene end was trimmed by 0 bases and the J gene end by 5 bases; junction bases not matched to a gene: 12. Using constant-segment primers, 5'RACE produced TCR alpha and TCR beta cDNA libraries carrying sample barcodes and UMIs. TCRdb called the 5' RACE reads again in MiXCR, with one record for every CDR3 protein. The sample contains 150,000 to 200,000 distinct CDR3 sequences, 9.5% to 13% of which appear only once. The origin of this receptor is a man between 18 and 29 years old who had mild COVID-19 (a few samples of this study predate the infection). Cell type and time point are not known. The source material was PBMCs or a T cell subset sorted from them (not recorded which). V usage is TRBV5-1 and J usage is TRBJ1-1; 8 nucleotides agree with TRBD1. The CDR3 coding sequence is TGCGCCAGCAGCTTGGATCGGACAGGGAGGGGAGGAACTGAAGCTTTCTTT. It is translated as CASSLDRTGRGGTEAFF.